A selection of T cell receptor beta chains follows, all from one sample in a study of neurological immune-mediated disorders. TCRdb passed the 5' RACE reads through MiXCR, listing each CDR3 protein once. There are about 46,000 distinct CDR3 sequences in the sample; 3% to 3.5% occur only once, and more than 13% lies in the top ten. The sequencing input was PBMCs. Every receptor here comes from a woman between 45 and 60 years old with multiple sclerosis. Both conserved end residues are part of each CDR3. The order of the fields is D gene, clone size, V gene, J gene, CDR3 DNA, CDR3 protein. A D gene is named only where the DNA matches it firmly. Clone size is given as how often the clone was seen (once, few, many) or a class if it is expanded.

D: -; size: many; V: TRBV5-1; J: TRBJ1-3; DNA: TGCGCCAGCAGCTGGGACCGCGACTCTGGAAACACCATATATTTT; CDR3: CASSWDRDSGNTIYF
D: -; size: many; V: TRBV5-1; J: TRBJ1-2; DNA: TGCGCCAGCAGCTCAATGGAAGGGCGCTATGGCTACACCTTC; CDR3: CASSSMEGRYGYTF
D: TRBD2; size: many; V: TRBV6-2/TRBV6-3; J: TRBJ2-3; DNA: TGTGCCAGCAGTTACTCGACTAGCGGGGGGTCCACAGATACGCAGTATTTT; CDR3: CASSYSTSGGSTDTQYF
D: TRBD2; size: many; V: TRBV7-2; J: TRBJ2-4; DNA: TGTGCCAGCAGCTTAGGGCCGGCTAGCGGGGGGGCTTTGGGCAAAAACATTCAGTACTTC; CDR3: CASSLGPASGGALGKNIQYF
D: -; size: many; V: TRBV25-1; J: TRBJ2-3; DNA: TGTGCCAGCAGTGATCGCTCGGGACGGATAGATACGCAGTATTTT; CDR3: CASSDRSGRIDTQYF
D: -; size: many; V: TRBV7-9; J: TRBJ2-1; DNA: TGTGCCAGCAGCTCCGGAGGGGAGTATGTGCCGTTCTTC; CDR3: CASSSGGEYVPFF
D: TRBD1; size: many; V: TRBV27; J: TRBJ2-1; DNA: TGTGCCAGCAGTTTGGACAGGGGGTTAGGCAATGAGCAGTTCTTC; CDR3: CASSLDRGLGNEQFF
D: -; size: many; V: TRBV5-1; J: TRBJ2-1; DNA: TGCGCCAGCAGCTTGACTCCTGAGGGTGAGCAGTTCTTC; CDR3: CASSLTPEGEQFF
D: -; size: many; V: TRBV18; J: TRBJ1-2; DNA: TGTGCCAGCTCACCACAGGCGAGCAGGGATGGCTACACCTTC; CDR3: CASSPQASRDGYTF
D: TRBD2; size: many; V: TRBV5-1; J: TRBJ2-5; DNA: TGCGCCAGCAGCCCACGAGCGGGGGGGCAAGAGACCCAGTACTTC; CDR3: CASSPRAGGQETQYF
D: -; size: many; V: TRBV20-1; J: TRBJ1-1; DNA: TGCAGTGCTAAAAAAGGGAACACTGAAGCTTTCTTT; CDR3: CSAKKGNTEAFF